This T cell receptor beta chain was recorded in a study of blood T cell repertoires in COVID-19. The CDR3 has 16 residues. Germline trimming cut 4 bases from V and 4 bases from J; bases unmatched to any gene: 14. Germline V gene data show CDR1 as SGHNT and CDR2 as YYREEE (reference sequence). Only in-frame clones appear in the TCRdb table, and some are missing; sequencing was by immunoSEQ multiplex PCR. The sample shows over 80,000 clones, 70% to 80% of them seen only once. J is TRBJ2-7 and V is TRBV5-4; 7 nucleotides match TRBD2. The sample was peripheral blood. This sequence was found in a woman older than 75 with active or convalescent COVID-19. CDR3 nucleotide sequence: TGTGCCAGCAGCCCAGGGCGGGGCGGGAGCGGGTACGAGCAGTACTTC. Translated: CASSPGRGGSGYEQYF.